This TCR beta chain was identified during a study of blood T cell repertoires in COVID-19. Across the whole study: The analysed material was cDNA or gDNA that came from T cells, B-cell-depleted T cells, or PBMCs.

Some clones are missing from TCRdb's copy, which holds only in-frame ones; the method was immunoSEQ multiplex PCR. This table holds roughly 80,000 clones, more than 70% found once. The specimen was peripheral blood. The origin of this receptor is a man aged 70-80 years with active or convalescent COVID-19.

The chain's CDR3 is CASSHSSGSRQFF. DNA for the CDR3: TGTGCCAGCAGCCACTCTTCCGGGAGTCGGCAGTTCTTC. V usage is TRBV3-1 (or the pseudogene TRBV3-2) and J usage is TRBJ2-1; D may be TRBD2 (6 bases). V was pared by 3 bases and J by 12 bases, with 15 bases between. Germline CDR1 reads LGHDT; CDR2 reads YNNKEL (reference sequence). The CDR3 is made up of 13 amino acids.